These T cell receptor beta chains were read from a single sample in a study of T cell repertoires in cytomegalovirus infection. TCRdb reprocessed the reads via MiXCR and lists one record per CDR3 protein. Of 900,000 to 950,000 distinct CDR3 sequences in the sample, more than 25% were seen once. Their target antigens are unknown. The source was cultured CD8+ T cells from PBMCs, collected from culture after CMV antigen stimulation. The receptors come from a human donor in good health (CMV status not recorded). Some clones in this sample may be carry-over from other donors' samples. Each CDR3 is given with its conserved first and last residue. The order of the fields is J gene, V gene, clone size, D gene, CDR3 DNA, CDR3 protein. The D gene is left open where the match is weak. Some rows mark clone size as missing; the rest say once, few, many or name a class of expanded clone.

J gene: TRBJ2-5
V gene: TRBV10-3
clone size: many
D gene: NA
CDR3 DNA: TGTGCCATCAGATCCGGGACGGTGAGCTCGGTGACCCAGTACTTC
CDR3 protein: CAIRSGTVSSVTQYF

J gene: TRBJ1-6
V gene: TRBV7-9
clone size: few
D gene: NA
CDR3 DNA: TGTGCCAGCAGCCGCGAGCGGGGCTCACCCCTCCACTTT
CDR3 protein: CASSRERGSPLHF

J gene: TRBJ2-5
V gene: TRBV7-6
clone size: NA
D gene: NA
CDR3 DNA: TGTGCCAGCAGCTTTTGGAGGGGCGAGACCCAGTACTTC
CDR3 protein: CASSFWRGETQYF

J gene: TRBJ1-1
V gene: TRBV7-8
clone size: many
D gene: NA
CDR3 DNA: TGTGCCAGCAGCCACAGGAACACTGAAGCTTTCTTT
CDR3 protein: CASSHRNTEAFF

J gene: TRBJ2-3
V gene: TRBV4-2
clone size: NA
D gene: TRBD2
CDR3 DNA: TGTGCCAGCAGCCAAGATACGGTAGCGGGGCGCACAGATACGCAGTATTTT
CDR3 protein: CASSQDTVAGRTDTQYF

J gene: TRBJ1-3
V gene: TRBV7-8
clone size: NA
D gene: NA
CDR3 DNA: TGTGCCAGCAGCTTAGCAGCCGGGGATGGGGCTGGAAACACCATATATTTT
CDR3 protein: CASSLAAGDGAGNTIYF

J gene: TRBJ1-2
V gene: TRBV7-4
clone size: few
D gene: NA
CDR3 DNA: TGTGCCAGCAGCTCACAGGGCCGGGATAACTATGGCTACACCTTC
CDR3 protein: CASSSQGRDNYGYTF

J gene: TRBJ2-7
V gene: TRBV5-6
clone size: NA
D gene: NA
CDR3 DNA: TGTGCCAGCAGTCCGCGGGCCCTTGCTGGACGCGAGCAGTACTTC
CDR3 protein: CASSPRALAGREQYF

J gene: TRBJ1-2
V gene: TRBV7-9
clone size: NA
D gene: NA
CDR3 DNA: TGTGCCAGCAGCCGAGAACGCTATGGCTACACCTTC
CDR3 protein: CASSRERYGYTF

J gene: TRBJ2-1
V gene: TRBV7-2
clone size: many
D gene: TRBD1
CDR3 DNA: TGTGCCAGCAGCTTAGCGGACAGGAAATACAATGAGCAGTTCTTC
CDR3 protein: CASSLADRKYNEQFF

J gene: TRBJ2-5
V gene: TRBV28
clone size: NA
D gene: NA
CDR3 DNA: TGTGCCAGCAGACACGGGATTAAAGAGACCCAGTACTTC
CDR3 protein: CASRHGIKETQYF

J gene: TRBJ1-6
V gene: TRBV28
clone size: NA
D gene: NA
CDR3 DNA: TGTGCCAGCAGTTTAGCCCGGAATAATTCACCCCTCCACTTT
CDR3 protein: CASSLARNNSPLHF

J gene: TRBJ2-7
V gene: TRBV5-6
clone size: NA
D gene: NA
CDR3 DNA: TGTGCCAGCAGCTTCGGGACGGGGACCGAGCAGTACTTC
CDR3 protein: CASSFGTGTEQYF

J gene: TRBJ1-2
V gene: TRBV4-2
clone size: few
D gene: NA
CDR3 DNA: TGTGCCAGCAGTGAGATACAGAACTATGGCTACACCTTC
CDR3 protein: CASSEIQNYGYTF

J gene: TRBJ2-3
V gene: TRBV6-6
clone size: NA
D gene: TRBD2
CDR3 DNA: TGTGCCAGCAGTTACGGGGGACTAGCCTCAGATACGCAGTATTTT
CDR3 protein: CASSYGGLASDTQYF

J gene: TRBJ2-1
V gene: TRBV19
clone size: NA
D gene: NA
CDR3 DNA: TGTGCCAGTAGTACGGACAGTTCCTACAATGAGCAGTTCTTC
CDR3 protein: CASSTDSSYNEQFF

J gene: TRBJ2-5
V gene: TRBV28
clone size: few
D gene: TRBD2
CDR3 DNA: TGTGCCGCCATTGGCCGGACTAGCTGGGAGGAGACCCAGTACTTC
CDR3 protein: CAAIGRTSWEETQYF

J gene: TRBJ1-1
V gene: TRBV12-3/TRBV12-4
clone size: many
D gene: NA
CDR3 DNA: TGTGCCAGCAGTCCCGACAGTTACGAAGCTTTCTTT
CDR3 protein: CASSPDSYEAFF

J gene: TRBJ2-1
V gene: TRBV3-1
clone size: NA
D gene: TRBD2
CDR3 DNA: TGTGCCAGCAGCCAAGGGGGGGGAGACCCCTACAATGAGCAGTTCTTC
CDR3 protein: CASSQGGGDPYNEQFF

J gene: TRBJ2-7
V gene: TRBV6-5
clone size: NA
D gene: TRBD2
CDR3 DNA: TGTGCCAGCAGTCGCCGGGCTAGCGGGGCGAGCTCCTACGAGCAGTACTTC
CDR3 protein: CASSRRASGASSYEQYF

J gene: TRBJ1-1
V gene: TRBV7-8
clone size: many
D gene: NA
CDR3 DNA: TGTGCCAGCAGCTCAGGGGCTGTGAACACTGAAGCTTTCTTT
CDR3 protein: CASSSGAVNTEAFF

J gene: TRBJ2-1
V gene: TRBV7-8
clone size: many
D gene: NA
CDR3 DNA: TGTGCCAGCAGCTTAGCGTCAGGGGAACTCGGCAATGAGCAGTTCTTC
CDR3 protein: CASSLASGELGNEQFF

J gene: TRBJ1-1
V gene: TRBV7-3
clone size: many
D gene: NA
CDR3 DNA: TGTGCCAGCAGCTTCGGACTACACACTGAAGCTTTCTTT
CDR3 protein: CASSFGLHTEAFF

J gene: TRBJ1-2
V gene: TRBV27
clone size: NA
D gene: TRBD1
CDR3 DNA: TGTGCCAGCAGTTTAACTCGACGGGACAGCGATGGCTACACCTTC
CDR3 protein: CASSLTRRDSDGYTF

J gene: TRBJ1-1
V gene: TRBV7-9
clone size: NA
D gene: TRBD1
CDR3 DNA: TGTGCCAGCAGCTTAGGACAGGGTCCAGCTTTCTTT
CDR3 protein: CASSLGQGPAFF

J gene: TRBJ2-1
V gene: TRBV7-9
clone size: few
D gene: NA
CDR3 DNA: TGTGCCAGCAGCTTAGGGGCCTTAGGAAAGGGTTACAATGAGCAGTTCTTC
CDR3 protein: CASSLGALGKGYNEQFF

J gene: TRBJ2-3
V gene: TRBV7-6
clone size: NA
D gene: TRBD2
CDR3 DNA: TGTGCCAGCAGCTCACTAGCGGGGGTTTACCTCACAGATACGCAGTATTTT
CDR3 protein: CASSSLAGVYLTDTQYF

J gene: TRBJ2-2
V gene: TRBV4-3
clone size: NA
D gene: TRBD2
CDR3 DNA: TGCGCCAGCAGCCTAGACACAGCGGGGGGTGCCCCCGGGGAGCTGTTTTTT
CDR3 protein: CASSLDTAGGAPGELFF

J gene: TRBJ2-2
V gene: TRBV4-3
clone size: few
D gene: NA
CDR3 DNA: TGCGCCAGCAGCCCATCCGATGCGAACACCGGGGAGCTGTTTTTT
CDR3 protein: CASSPSDANTGELFF

J gene: TRBJ1-2
V gene: TRBV14
clone size: NA
D gene: TRBD1
CDR3 DNA: TGTGCCAGCAGCCAAGGCGGGCTAGGGGGCGGCTATGGCTACACCTTC
CDR3 protein: CASSQGGLGGGYGYTF

J gene: TRBJ1-1
V gene: TRBV7-9
clone size: few
D gene: NA
CDR3 DNA: TGTGCCAGCAGCTTAAGACCAGACGAAGCTTTCTTT
CDR3 protein: CASSLRPDEAFF

J gene: TRBJ1-1
V gene: TRBV7-6
clone size: NA
D gene: NA
CDR3 DNA: TGTGCCAGCAGCTTAGCTCACTGGGGTGGTGGTGAGAACACTGAAGCTTTCTTT
CDR3 protein: CASSLAHWGGGENTEAFF

J gene: TRBJ2-1
V gene: TRBV9
clone size: few
D gene: NA
CDR3 DNA: TGTGCCAGCAGCGCGAGTGGGGGATTGAATGAGCAGTTCTTC
CDR3 protein: CASSASGGLNEQFF

J gene: TRBJ1-6
V gene: TRBV7-6
clone size: many
D gene: TRBD1
CDR3 DNA: TGTGCCAGCAGCTGGACAGGGTCTTACTCACCCCTCCACTTT
CDR3 protein: CASSWTGSYSPLHF

J gene: TRBJ1-2
V gene: TRBV19
clone size: NA
D gene: TRBD1
CDR3 DNA: TGTGCCAGTAGTGCCGGGACAGCCTCCTTGACCTTC
CDR3 protein: CASSAGTASLTF

J gene: TRBJ2-4
V gene: TRBV9
clone size: NA
D gene: NA
CDR3 DNA: TGTGCCAGCAGCACACCTCGGGGAGGAGGGAAAAACATTCAGTACTTC
CDR3 protein: CASSTPRGGGKNIQYF

J gene: TRBJ1-1
V gene: TRBV7-9
clone size: many
D gene: NA
CDR3 DNA: TGTGCCAGCAGCCAATTGGGCAGGAACACTGAAGCTTTCTTT
CDR3 protein: CASSQLGRNTEAFF

J gene: TRBJ2-1
V gene: TRBV7-8
clone size: many
D gene: NA
CDR3 DNA: TGTGCCAGCAGCCAGGTACAGGGTTTACGTACGAGCTCCTACAATGAGCAGTTCTTC
CDR3 protein: CASSQVQGLRTSSYNEQFF

J gene: TRBJ2-1
V gene: TRBV4-3
clone size: NA
D gene: NA
CDR3 DNA: TGCGCCAGCAGCCAAGCCTTAACCGGGGGTTCCTACAATGAGCAGTTCTTC
CDR3 protein: CASSQALTGGSYNEQFF

J gene: TRBJ2-2
V gene: TRBV24-1
clone size: NA
D gene: TRBD1
CDR3 DNA: TGTGCCACCAGTGATTCCCAGGACAGGGACACCGGGGAGCTGTTTTTT
CDR3 protein: CATSDSQDRDTGELFF

J gene: TRBJ1-2
V gene: TRBV6-2/TRBV6-3
clone size: few
D gene: TRBD1
CDR3 DNA: TGTGCCAGCTTGGACAGGGTGGACTATGGCTACACCTTC
CDR3 protein: CASLDRVDYGYTF

J gene: TRBJ2-3
V gene: TRBV12-3/TRBV12-4
clone size: NA
D gene: NA
CDR3 DNA: TGTGCCAGCAGCCGAGGTCCCGGGACTCGATCCGGAGATACGCAGTATTTT
CDR3 protein: CASSRGPGTRSGDTQYF

J gene: TRBJ1-1
V gene: TRBV28
clone size: few
D gene: NA
CDR3 DNA: TGTGCCAGCAGTCCCAGGGGTCGGGTTGCGTCCACTGAAGCTTTCTTT
CDR3 protein: CASSPRGRVASTEAFF

J gene: TRBJ2-1
V gene: TRBV6-1
clone size: few
D gene: TRBD1
CDR3 DNA: TGTGCCAGCAGTTTTGGACAGGGGGTAGGCAATGAGCAGTTCTTC
CDR3 protein: CASSFGQGVGNEQFF

J gene: TRBJ2-1
V gene: TRBV12-3/TRBV12-4
clone size: few
D gene: NA
CDR3 DNA: TGTGCCAGCAGTTTTGGCAACTACAATGAGCAGTTCTTC
CDR3 protein: CASSFGNYNEQFF

J gene: TRBJ2-1
V gene: TRBV24-1
clone size: few
D gene: NA
CDR3 DNA: TGTGCCACCAGTGATTACGCCAAATCTAAGGGGGATGAGCAGTTCTTC
CDR3 protein: CATSDYAKSKGDEQFF

J gene: TRBJ2-1
V gene: TRBV18
clone size: NA
D gene: NA
CDR3 DNA: TGTGCCAGCTCACCAGTAGTGTACAATGAGCAGTTCTTC
CDR3 protein: CASSPVVYNEQFF

J gene: TRBJ1-2
V gene: TRBV12-3/TRBV12-4
clone size: many
D gene: NA
CDR3 DNA: TGTGCCAGCAGTTTAGATCGAAAAGCTACTGGCTACACCTTC
CDR3 protein: CASSLDRKATGYTF

J gene: TRBJ1-4
V gene: TRBV4-1
clone size: NA
D gene: NA
CDR3 DNA: TGCGCCAGCAGCCAAGGGCCATCTAGTGAAAAACTGTTTTTT
CDR3 protein: CASSQGPSSEKLFF

J gene: TRBJ2-5
V gene: TRBV7-6
clone size: many
D gene: NA
CDR3 DNA: TGTGCCAGCAGCTACAAGGAACGGTGGGAGACCCAGTACTTC
CDR3 protein: CASSYKERWETQYF

J gene: TRBJ2-7
V gene: TRBV6-2/TRBV6-3
clone size: NA
D gene: NA
CDR3 DNA: TGTGCCAGCAGTTACGAGGGGGTCACCTACGAGCAGTACTTC
CDR3 protein: CASSYEGVTYEQYF

J gene: TRBJ2-7
V gene: TRBV12-3/TRBV12-4
clone size: few
D gene: NA
CDR3 DNA: TGTGCCAGCAGTTTCTTCCCGGAGGGGGCCTACGAGCAGTACTTC
CDR3 protein: CASSFFPEGAYEQYF

J gene: TRBJ1-1
V gene: TRBV2
clone size: NA
D gene: NA
CDR3 DNA: TGTGTCAGCATTCTGAACACTGAAGCTTTCTTT
CDR3 protein: CVSILNTEAFF